This T cell receptor beta chain was identified in a study of shared clonotypes between healthy human individuals (dated by TCRdb to about 2020). Notes on the research overall: Three men and a couple of women, aged 18 to 49 years, made up the cohort. For each donor, CD4 naive and CD4 memory were each run on three plates, CD8 naive on two plates, and CD8 memory on one plate. Per donor, leukapheresis produced somewhere between about 0.94 and 9.5 billion PBMCs. Different laboratories and diverse techniques were used to prepare libraries and sequence TCR repertoires, to increase sequencing depth and limit assay-specific biases. To estimate repertoire size and how much clonotype sharing occurs between individuals, the study deeply sequenced the blood TCR repertoires of roughly 5 healthy adults.

Using the deep immunoSEQ assay, TCR CDR3 regions were amplified from genomic DNA by multiplex PCR. Extracted genomic DNA from each cell subset was distributed evenly across all wells of several immunoSEQ 96-well plates, and each plate was treated as a replicate. For sorted subsets, roughly 200 ng of genomic DNA, equivalent to 25,000 to 35,000 T cell genomes, went into each replicate PCR. Purified libraries were quantified with a Qubit 3.0 fluorometer, sized on a Bioanalyzer 2100, and re-quantified with the KAPA Library Quantification kit. Every immunoSEQ 96-well plate was sequenced on a dedicated single-read 150-cycle Illumina NextSeq 550 flow cell. The paper's data handling went like this. Because the immunoSEQ output held only junctional sequences and lacked quality scores, the filtering could not match the filtering applied to full-length reads. Sequences were annotated with PyIR, a Python wrapper for IgBLAST v1.9, and V/J genes and CDR3 were assigned using IMGT germline references. Reads were filtered out if the reads had weak V/J assignments (E-value above 1e-6), no CDR3, stop codons, out-of-frame junctions, or ambiguous translated residues. V3J clonotypes were defined by identical inferred V gene, J gene, and CDR3 amino acid sequence. Percentage overlap between repertoires was computed as shared unique clonotypes divided by the size of the smaller repertoire. Repertoire richness was assessed with RTK rarefaction, the Chao1 estimator, and Recon v2.1 estimates of unobserved clonotypes. OLGA was used to compute generation probabilities for all TCRbeta clonotypes that the gDNA method yielded from a few donors. TCRdb holds this immuneACCESS table with in-frame rearrangements only. Some clones are missing; in checked studies, unresolved V genes explain under half, and the rest has no known cause. That table is the source of V, J and clone size, and D and trimming were worked out from the DNA. This sample holds just over 2,000,000 clones; 90% to 95% were observed only once. The top ten hold 0.13% of the sample.

What the authors observed across the whole study: Based on pairwise subsampling, the degree of clonotype sharing among donors was expected to be affected by sequencing depth. Sampling was restricted to blood, and TCR repertoires in tissue are likely to differ from TCR repertoires in blood. Naive subsets generally had larger estimated clonotype richness than memory subsets. Sharing across several donors was observed for around 4.8% of naive CD4, over 3% of naive CD8, 2.3% of memory CD4, and about 0.39% of memory CD8 clonotypes. Incomplete sequencing was indicated by rarefaction of sorted-subset datasets, despite the large sequencing depth. Because the study included only a small number of donors, the genetic and exposure-history diversity represented was limited. Compared with non-shared clonotypes, clonotypes shared by all four sorted-subset donors had higher generation probabilities.

Donors were healthy HIV-negative adults with no recently reported acute infections or vaccinations. All donors were Caucasian adults living in Nashville, Tennessee, USA. CD4+ T cells were enriched by magnetic negative selection, after which naive cells were positively selected on CD45RA and the negative fraction was taken as the memory subset. Blood was obtained by leukapheresis, after which PBMCs were separated by Ficoll-Histopaque density gradient centrifugation and cryopreserved in liquid nitrogen vapor phase. Analytical flow cytometry was used to check the purity and quantity of every magnetically sorted T cell population. Genomic DNA was isolated from each sorted fraction and quantified by UV absorbance on a Nanodrop 2000c. Of note for this clone: The antigen it recognizes is unknown. Base qualities are not recorded, but no much larger clone differs from it by a single base.

The clonotype was recovered from a man between 18 and 29 years old in good health. Sequencing was done on a sample of naive CD4+ T cells sorted from blood. Explained via the paper, the cell subset or site label denotes: CD45RA+ positively selected.

At the DNA level, the sequence is TGTGCCTGCGCGTCAGGAGATAACACCGGGGAGCTGTTTTTT. Its translation is CACASGDNTGELFF. This chain is built from TRBV30 and TRBJ2-2, with the D gene too uncertain to name. The CDR3 holds 14 amino acids from the cysteine to the phenylalanine. CDR3 DNA is the only sequence kept; it has 42 bases, read in frame from the first base. CDR1 and CDR2, looked up from the germline V gene (reference sequence), are GTSNPN and SVGIG. V gives up 6 bases and J gives up 2 bases, and the segment between their germline ends measures 13 bases.